Below are 19 T cell receptor beta chains sequenced from a single sample in a study of post-analysis software for immune sequencing data. What these receptors recognize is not known. Unique molecular identifiers were built into the TCR beta cDNA libraries. TCRdb reprocessed the PCR reads via MiXCR and lists one record per CDR3 protein. This table holds about 540,000 distinct CDR3 sequences, approximately 31% found once. The study's findings and limits: Patients had higher frequencies than controls of about 5 TRBV segments, including TRBV5-6, TRBV5-1 and TRBV20-1.

Specimen: blood. The receptors were gathered from a girl between 2 and 17 years old with multiple sclerosis.

In regard to this clonotype: Relative to the germline gene, one junction end is altered; a read error may explain this. The chain carries TRBV5-5 and TRBJ2-7; 10 bases line up with TRBD1. CDR1 is SGHKS, CDR2 YYEKEE, per germline (reference sequence). The CDR3 has 17 amino acids. The CDR3 loop reads CASSLRQGARSSYEQYF. CDR3 coding DNA: TGTGCCAGTAGCTTGCGACAGGGGGCCAGATCCTCCTACGAGCAGTACTTC.

The count of this clonotype is one. This chain links TRBV20-1 with TRBJ2-3; D is ambiguous. The CDR3 is 15 residues long. The V gene lost 3 bases and the J gene lost 0 bases, with 13 bases spanning the gap. Germline V gene lookup returns CDR1 DFQATT and CDR2 SNEGSKA (reference sequence). CDR3 coding DNA: TGCAGTGCTAGTACTCCTAGGGCTAGCACAGATACGCAGTATTTT. Translation gives CSASTPRASTDTQYF.

The chain joins TRBV20-1 to TRBJ2-1, with 11 positions matching TRBD2. The V gene end was trimmed by 7 bases and the J gene end by 6 bases; junction bases not matched to a gene: 11. CDR3 length: 15 residues. Per the germline V gene, CDR1 is DFQATT and CDR2 is SNEGSKA (reference sequence). The CDR3 DNA sequence: TGCAGTGTTTTGCACGGGACTAGCGGTGGCAATGAGCAGTTCTTC. Encoded protein: CSVLHGTSGGNEQFF.

Many counts were recorded for this clonotype. This chain joins TRBV29-1 and TRBJ2-7; maybe TRBD2 (5 bases). The length of the CDR3 is 12 residues. From germline, CDR1 is SQVTM and CDR2 ANQGSEA. The germline V and J ends were trimmed by 0 bases and 4 bases, with 7 bases remaining between them. The CDR3, as DNA: TGCAGCGTTGAAGATGGCGGGTACGAGCAGTACTTC. Its translation: CSVEDGGYEQYF.

This chain joins TRBV20-1 and TRBJ2-7, with D unresolved. The ends were cut back, 1 base at V and 7 bases at J, with 11 bases in the middle. The V gene's germline CDR1 is DFQATT and CDR2 SNEGSKA (reference sequence). The CDR3 is 12 residues long. CDR3 protein: CSARVDSGEQYF. CDR3 nucleotides: TGCAGTGCTAGAGTGGATTCTGGGGAGCAGTACTTC.

There are a few counts of this clonotype. This chain connects TRBV12-3 or TRBV12-4 to TRBJ1-6; no firm D call. V was shortened by 7 bases and J by 6 bases, with 22 bases between the two germline ends. CDR3 length equals 17 residues. The CDR3 protein is CASTNSVSGQTNSPLHF. The CDR3 DNA follows: TGTGCCAGCACCAACTCGGTCAGTGGGCAGACTAATTCACCCCTCCACTTT.

This clonotype was seen just once. This rearrangement joins TRBV6-6 to TRBJ2-7; D gene ambiguous. CDR3 length equals 17 residues. Trimming took off 2 bases at V and 3 bases at J, with 20 bases between the two ends. Germline CDR1 is MNHNY and CDR2 is SVGAGI (reference sequence). The CDR3 loop reads CASSYRDLGRVVYEQYF. The CDR3 region has the DNA TGTGCCAGCAGTTACAGGGATCTTGGGCGCGTGGTCTACGAGCAGTACTTC.

This clonotype came up a few times. The chain employs TRBV6-5 and TRBJ2-1, with D tentatively TRBD1 (5 bases). The germline gives CDR1 MNHEY, CDR2 SVGAGI. V was pared by 2 bases and J by 10 bases, with 15 bases between. This CDR3 has 14 amino acids. Written as DNA, the CDR3 is TGTGCCAGCAGTTACCAGGGCTCTTCAAGGGAGCAGTTCTTC. Residues: CASSYQGSSREQFF.

This clonotype was counted a few times. This chain uses TRBV28 with TRBJ2-1; TRBD2 matches at 12 bases. CDR1 and CDR2 from the germline V gene are MDHEN and SYDVKM. V was pared by 6 bases and J by 7 bases, with 10 bases of the junction left unmatched. This CDR3 comprises 16 residues. CDR3: CASRSILAGGHNEQFF. CDR3 coding DNA: TGTGCCAGCAGGTCGATCCTAGCGGGGGGGCATAATGAGCAGTTCTTC.

V usage is TRBV7-2 and J usage is TRBJ2-1; weak D call: TRBD2 (5 bases). Germline lookup yields CDR1 SGHTA and CDR2 FQGNSA. The CDR3 totals 13 residues. Deletions cut 8 bases from V and 6 bases from J, with 14 bases between. In DNA form, the CDR3 reads TGTGCCAGCGGGCGAGGGCGGACCAATGAGCAGTTCTTC. The encoded protein is CASGRGRTNEQFF.

The V and J genes are TRBV28 and TRBJ2-2; D uncertain. The CDR3 is 10 residues long. CDR1 and CDR2 from the germline V gene are MDHEN and SYDVKM. Trimming left V 8 bases short and J 10 bases short, with 8 bases between. The CDR3 region has the DNA TGTGCCAGCGGCCCCTTGGAGCTGTTTTTT. Protein sequence: CASGPLELFF.

This clonotype was counted a few times. The genes are TRBV6-2 or TRBV6-3 and TRBJ2-5; 12 bases map to TRBD2. Germline V gives CDR1 MNHEY, CDR2 SVGEGT. J lost 1 base, V lost 6 bases, and 3 bases had no gene match. This CDR3 is 15 amino acids long. The CDR3 loop reads CASSELAGGQETQYF. CDR3 in DNA: TGTGCCAGCAGCGAACTAGCGGGGGGCCAAGAGACCCAGTACTTC.

The rearrangement links TRBV5-5 to TRBJ2-5; TRBD1 might be the D (5 bases). The CDR3 length is 16 residues. V was pared by 0 bases and J by 4 bases, with 16 bases between. Per germline, CDR1 SGHKS and CDR2 YYEKEE (reference sequence). DNA for the CDR3: TGTGCCAGCAGCTTGGGGCCTACAGGTGGTGCAGAGACCCAGTACTTC. Its translation: CASSLGPTGGAETQYF. The whole variable domain, remainder taken from reference TRBV5-5 and TRBJ2-5, is DAGVTQSPTHLIKTRGQQVTLRCSPISGHKSVSWYQQVLGQGPQFIFQYYEKEERGRGNFPDRFSARQFPNYSSELNVNALLLGDSALYLCASSLGPTGGAETQYFGPGTRLLVL.

The chain couples TRBV3-1 to TRBJ2-5, with a tentative D call TRBD2 (6 bases). The germline V and J ends were trimmed by 4 bases and 0 bases, with 12 bases remaining between them. This CDR3 region has 15 residues. Germline loops: CDR1 LGHDT, CDR2 YNNKEL (reference sequence). CDR3 amino acids: CASSPRRDYQETQYF. CDR3 bases: TGTGCCAGCAGCCCACGCCGGGACTACCAAGAGACCCAGTACTTC.

The chain carries TRBV27 and TRBJ1-1; D is ambiguous. This CDR3 region has 13 residues. Trimming removed 6 bases from V and 1 base from J, with 9 bases in between. Germline CDR1 MNHEY, CDR2 SMNVEV (reference sequence). The CDR3 DNA sequence: TGTGCCAGCAGGGGCGCATGGAACACTGAAGCTTTCTTT. It encodes CASRGAWNTEAFF.

The chain links TRBV20-1 to TRBJ1-4; unclear D gene. CDR3 length: 14 residues. Trimming took off 2 bases at V and 4 bases at J, with 11 bases between the two ends. CDR1 is DFQATT and CDR2 is SNEGSKA in the germline V gene (reference sequence). CDR3 residues: CSARSEGVNEKLFF. Written as DNA, the CDR3 is TGCAGTGCTAGATCCGAAGGCGTTAATGAAAAACTGTTTTTT.

The gene calls are TRBV6-1 and TRBJ1-2; 10 bases fit TRBD1. V gave up 6 bases and J gave up 4 bases; unmatched junction bases: 14. The CDR3 consists of 17 residues. Looked up from germline, CDR1 is MNHNS and CDR2 is SASEGT. The CDR3 DNA sequence: TGTGCCAGCAGCCCAACCCAAGGCCGGACAGGGGGCTATGGCTACACCTTC. The encoded protein is CASSPTQGRTGGYGYTF.

This clonotype was seen a few times. The chain couples TRBV20-1 to TRBJ1-5; D perhaps matches TRBD1 (5 bases). Germline V gene lookup returns CDR1 DFQATT and CDR2 SNEGSKA (reference sequence). The CDR3 is 16 residues long. Trimming left V 3 bases short and J 0 bases short, with 15 bases between. In DNA form, the CDR3 reads TGCAGTGCTAGGGCAGGGTACAGGTATAGCAATCAGCCCCAGCATTTT. Encoded protein: CSARAGYRYSNQPQHF.

The V gene is TRBV9, the J gene TRBJ2-1; no reliable D call. The CDR3 runs 15 residues. Germline V gives CDR1 SGDLS, CDR2 YYNGEE. Deletions cut 0 bases from V and 0 bases from J, with 7 bases between. CDR3 DNA: TGTGCCAGCAGCGTAGCCGCAAGCTCCTACAATGAGCAGTTCTTC. It is translated as CASSVAASSYNEQFF. The entire variable domain, with the rest obtained from reference TRBV9 and TRBJ2-1, is as follows: DSGVTQTPKHLITATGQRVTLRCSPRSGDLSVYWYQQSLDQGLQFLIQYYNGEERAKGNILERFSAQQFPDLHSELNLSSLELGDSALYFCASSVAASSYNEQFFGPGTRLTVL.